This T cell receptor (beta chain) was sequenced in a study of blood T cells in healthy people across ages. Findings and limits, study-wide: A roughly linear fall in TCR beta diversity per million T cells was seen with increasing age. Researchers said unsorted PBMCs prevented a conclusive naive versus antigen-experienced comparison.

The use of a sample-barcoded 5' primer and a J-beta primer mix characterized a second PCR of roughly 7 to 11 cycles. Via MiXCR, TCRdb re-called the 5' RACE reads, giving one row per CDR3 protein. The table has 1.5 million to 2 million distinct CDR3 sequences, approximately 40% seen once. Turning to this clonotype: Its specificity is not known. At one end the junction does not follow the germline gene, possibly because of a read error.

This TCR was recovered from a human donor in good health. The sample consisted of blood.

Written as DNA, the CDR3 is TGTGCCAGCAATTACTCCTCGCACCCTTGGAGACAGGGTCTTTCTGGGGCCAACGTCCTGACTTTC. Its protein product is CASNYSSHPWRQGLSGANVLTF. This chain joins TRBV6-5 and TRBJ2-6; 7 positions agree with TRBD1. Germline V gene data show CDR1 as MNHEY and CDR2 as SVGAGI. The CDR3 sequence is 22 residues long.